This TCR beta chain stems from a study of blood T cells in healthy people across ages. A J-beta primer mix and a sample-barcoded 5' primer were used in a second PCR of about 7 to 12 cycles. Each of the cDNA molecules was tagged by a template-switch adaptor with 12 random nucleotides. TCRdb analysed the 5' RACE reads with MiXCR anew, one entry per CDR3 protein. The table lists about 780,000 distinct CDR3 sequences, 46% of them singletons. With regard to this clonotype: Its specificity is unknown.

The CDR3 runs 13 residues. Study findings and constraints: TCR beta diversity tracked closely with naive T cell percentage. Roughly linear age-related decline in beta diversity appeared, significant by age 40.

The sequence was obtained from a man older than 75 in good health. Sequencing used blood. This chain uses TRBV12-3 or TRBV12-4 with TRBJ2-5; 7 bases agree with TRBD2. Gene TRBJ2-7 matches the end of the DNA better, so the J call may be wrong. This chain's CDR3 is CASSPIAGSEQYF. The CDR3 DNA reads TGTGCCAGCAGCCCCATAGCGGGCAGCGAGCAGTACTTC.